Listed here is a single T cell receptor (beta chain). These data originate in a study of shared clonotypes between healthy human individuals. Per germline, CDR1 SGDLS and CDR2 YYNGEE. V shed 1 base, J shed 2 bases, and the junction held 6 bases outside the gene matches. This CDR3 has 16 amino acids. Some clones are missing from TCRdb's copy, which holds only in-frame ones; the method was immunoSEQ multiplex PCR. The sample has over 1.4 million clones; roughly 95% are singletons. The source of this sequence is a man aged 30 to 45 in good health. Sequenced material: naive CD4+ T cells sorted from blood. Subset defined: CD45RA+ positively selected. The chain has TRBV9 and TRBJ2-5; 9 positions match TRBD2. The CDR3 nucleotides read TGTGCCAGCAGCGTACTTCCTAGCGGGATACAAGAGACCCAGTACTTC. Its protein product is CASSVLPSGIQETQYF. Looking up the rest from reference TRBV9 and TRBJ2-5 gives the full variable domain: DSGVTQTPKHLITATGQRVTLRCSPRSGDLSVYWYQQSLDQGLQFLIQYYNGEERAKGNILERFSAQQFPDLHSELNLSSLELGDSALYFCASSVLPSGIQETQYFGPGTRLLVL.